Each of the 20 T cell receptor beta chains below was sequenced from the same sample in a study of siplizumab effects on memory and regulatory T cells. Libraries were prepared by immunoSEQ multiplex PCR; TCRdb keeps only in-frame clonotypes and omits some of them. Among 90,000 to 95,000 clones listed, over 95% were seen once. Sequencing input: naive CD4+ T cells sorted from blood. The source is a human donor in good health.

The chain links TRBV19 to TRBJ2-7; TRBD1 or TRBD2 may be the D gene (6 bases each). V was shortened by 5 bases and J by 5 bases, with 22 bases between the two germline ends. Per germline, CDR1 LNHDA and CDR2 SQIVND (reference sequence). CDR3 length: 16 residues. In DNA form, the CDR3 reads TGTGCCAGTAGTGCGGGACACCCAATTAAGGTTCACGAGCAGTACTTC. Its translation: CASSAGHPIKVHEQYF.

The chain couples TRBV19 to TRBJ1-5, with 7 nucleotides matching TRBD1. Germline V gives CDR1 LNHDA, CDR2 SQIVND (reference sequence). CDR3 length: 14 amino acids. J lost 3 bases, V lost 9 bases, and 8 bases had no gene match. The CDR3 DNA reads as TGTGCCAGCCGACAGGGAGGATACAATCAGCCCCAGCATTTT. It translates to CASRQGGYNQPQHF.

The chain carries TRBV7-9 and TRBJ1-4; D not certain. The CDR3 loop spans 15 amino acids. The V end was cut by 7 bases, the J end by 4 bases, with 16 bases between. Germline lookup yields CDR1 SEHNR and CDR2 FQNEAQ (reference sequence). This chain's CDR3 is CASNPIAGGNEKLFF. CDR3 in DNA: TGTGCCAGCAACCCCATAGCAGGTGGTAATGAAAAACTGTTTTTT.

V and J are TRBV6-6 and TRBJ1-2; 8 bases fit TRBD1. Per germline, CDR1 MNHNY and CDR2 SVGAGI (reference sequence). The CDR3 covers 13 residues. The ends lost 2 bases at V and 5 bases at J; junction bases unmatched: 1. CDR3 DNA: TGTGCCAGCAGTTACGACAGGGGATATGGCTACACCTTC. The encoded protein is CASSYDRGYGYTF.

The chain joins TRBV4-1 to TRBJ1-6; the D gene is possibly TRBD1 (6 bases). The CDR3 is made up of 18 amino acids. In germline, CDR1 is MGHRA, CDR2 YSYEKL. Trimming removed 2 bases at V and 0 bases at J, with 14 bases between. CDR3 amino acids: CASSQTSYRASYNSPLHF. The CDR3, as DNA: TGCGCCAGCAGCCAAACGTCATACAGGGCCTCCTATAATTCACCCCTCCACTTT.

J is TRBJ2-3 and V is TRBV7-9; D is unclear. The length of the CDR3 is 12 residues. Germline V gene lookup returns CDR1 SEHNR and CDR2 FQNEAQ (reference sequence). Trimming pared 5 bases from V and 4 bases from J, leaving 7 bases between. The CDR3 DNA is TGTGCCAGCAGCCGTCCGCCAGATACGCAGTATTTT. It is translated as CASSRPPDTQYF.

CDR3 protein: CASSLATGSSYEQYF. CDR3 bases: TGTGCCAGCAGCTTAGCGACGGGAAGCTCCTACGAGCAGTACTTC. The chain joins TRBV7-6 to TRBJ2-7, with a tentative D call TRBD2 (5 bases). CDR3 length equals 15 residues. Germline-derived CDR1 and CDR2 are SGHVS and FNYEAQ. Trimming took 0 bases from V and 0 from J, leaving 9 bases between them.

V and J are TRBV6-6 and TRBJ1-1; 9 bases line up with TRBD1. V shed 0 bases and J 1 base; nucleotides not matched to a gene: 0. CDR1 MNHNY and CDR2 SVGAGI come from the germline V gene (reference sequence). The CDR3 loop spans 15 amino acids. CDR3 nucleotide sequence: TGTGCCAGCAGTTACTCGGGACAGGGGAACACTGAAGCTTTCTTT. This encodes CASSYSGQGNTEAFF.

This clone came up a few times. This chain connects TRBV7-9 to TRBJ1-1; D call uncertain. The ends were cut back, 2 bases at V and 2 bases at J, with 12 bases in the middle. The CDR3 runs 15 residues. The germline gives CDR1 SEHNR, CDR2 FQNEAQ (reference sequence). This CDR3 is CASSLRGFKNTEAFF. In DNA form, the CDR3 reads TGTGCCAGCAGCTTAAGAGGATTTAAAAACACTGAAGCTTTCTTT. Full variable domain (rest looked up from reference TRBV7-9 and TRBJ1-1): DTGVSQNPRHKITKRGQNVTFRCDPISEHNRLYWYRQTLGQGPEFLTYFQNEAQLEKSRLLSDRFSAERPKGSFSTLEIQRTEQGDSAMYLCASSLRGFKNTEAFFGQGTRLTVV.

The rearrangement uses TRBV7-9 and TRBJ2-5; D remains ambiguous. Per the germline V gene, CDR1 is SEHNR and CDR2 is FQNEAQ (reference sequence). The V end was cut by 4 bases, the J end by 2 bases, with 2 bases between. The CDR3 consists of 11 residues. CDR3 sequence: CASSSQETQYF. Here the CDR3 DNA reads TGTGCCAGCAGCTCACAAGAGACCCAGTACTTC.

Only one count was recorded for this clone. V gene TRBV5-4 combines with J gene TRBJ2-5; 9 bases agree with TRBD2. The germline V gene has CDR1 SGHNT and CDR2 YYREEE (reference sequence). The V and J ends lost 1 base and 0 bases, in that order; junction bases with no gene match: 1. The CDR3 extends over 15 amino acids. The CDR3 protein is CASSLSGGYQETQYF. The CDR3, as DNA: TGTGCCAGCAGCTTGAGCGGGGGGTACCAAGAGACCCAGTACTTC. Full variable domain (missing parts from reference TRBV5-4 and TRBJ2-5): ETGVTQSPTHLIKTRGQQVTLRCSSQSGHNTVSWYQQALGQGPQFIFQYYREEENGRGNFPPRFSGLQFPNYSSELNVNALELDDSALYLCASSLSGGYQETQYFGPGTRLLVL.

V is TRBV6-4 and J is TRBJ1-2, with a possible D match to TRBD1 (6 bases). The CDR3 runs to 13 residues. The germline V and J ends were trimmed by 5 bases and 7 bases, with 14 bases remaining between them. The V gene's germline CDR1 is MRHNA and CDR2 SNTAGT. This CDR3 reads CASSKAPRGGYTF. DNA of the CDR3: TGTGCCAGCAGTAAGGCACCCAGGGGTGGCTACACCTTC.

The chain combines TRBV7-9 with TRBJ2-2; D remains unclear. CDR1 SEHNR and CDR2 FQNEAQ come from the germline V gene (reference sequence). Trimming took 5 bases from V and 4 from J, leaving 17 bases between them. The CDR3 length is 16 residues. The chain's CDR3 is CASSPRFNILTGELFF. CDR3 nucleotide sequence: TGTGCCAGCAGCCCCAGGTTTAATATTCTCACCGGGGAGCTGTTTTTT.

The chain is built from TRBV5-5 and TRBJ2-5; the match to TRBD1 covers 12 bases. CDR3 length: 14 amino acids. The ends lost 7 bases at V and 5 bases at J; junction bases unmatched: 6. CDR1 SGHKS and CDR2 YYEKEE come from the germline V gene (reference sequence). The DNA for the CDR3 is TGTGCCAGCCTCCGGGACAGGGGGCATGAGACCCAGTACTTC. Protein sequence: CASLRDRGHETQYF.

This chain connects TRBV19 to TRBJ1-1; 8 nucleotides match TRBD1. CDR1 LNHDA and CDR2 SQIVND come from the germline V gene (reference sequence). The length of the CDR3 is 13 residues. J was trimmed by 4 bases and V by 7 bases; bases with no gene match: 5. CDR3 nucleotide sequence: TGTGCCAGTATCCCAGACAGGGGCACTGAAGCTTTCTTT. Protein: CASIPDRGTEAFF.

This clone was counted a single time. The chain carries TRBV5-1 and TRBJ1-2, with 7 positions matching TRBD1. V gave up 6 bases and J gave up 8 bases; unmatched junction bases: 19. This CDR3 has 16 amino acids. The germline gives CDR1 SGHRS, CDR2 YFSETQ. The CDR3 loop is CASNEQVMRTGEGYTF. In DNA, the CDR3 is TGCGCCAGCAATGAACAGGTGATGAGGACAGGAGAAGGCTACACCTTC.

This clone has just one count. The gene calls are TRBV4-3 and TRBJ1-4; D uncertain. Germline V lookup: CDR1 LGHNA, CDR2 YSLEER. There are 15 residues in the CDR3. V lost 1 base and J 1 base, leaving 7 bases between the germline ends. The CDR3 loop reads CASSQAWLTNEKLFF. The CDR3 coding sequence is TGCGCCAGCAGCCAAGCCTGGCTAACTAATGAAAAACTGTTTTTT.

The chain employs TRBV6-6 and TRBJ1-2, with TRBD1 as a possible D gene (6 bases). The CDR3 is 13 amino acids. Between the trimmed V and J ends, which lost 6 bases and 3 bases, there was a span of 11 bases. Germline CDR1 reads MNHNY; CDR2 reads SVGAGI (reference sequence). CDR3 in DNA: TGTGCCAGCAGGGATAGGACAGACTATGGCTACACCTTC. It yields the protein CASRDRTDYGYTF.

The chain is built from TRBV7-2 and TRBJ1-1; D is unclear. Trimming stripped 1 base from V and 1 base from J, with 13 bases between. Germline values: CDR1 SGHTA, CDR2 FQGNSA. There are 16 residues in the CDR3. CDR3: CASSLESRTRNTEAFF. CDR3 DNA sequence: TGTGCCAGCAGCTTAGAGTCACGCACCCGGAACACTGAAGCTTTCTTT.

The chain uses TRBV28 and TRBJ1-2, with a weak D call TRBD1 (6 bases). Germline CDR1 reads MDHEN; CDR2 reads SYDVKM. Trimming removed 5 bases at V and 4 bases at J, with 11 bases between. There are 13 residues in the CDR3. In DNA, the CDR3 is TGTGCCAGCAGTCCGGGACACTTCTATGGCTACACCTTC. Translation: CASSPGHFYGYTF.